The T cell receptor (beta chain) under discussion was sequenced for a study of somatic mutations in cytotoxic T cells in rheumatoid arthritis. As for the study in general: Flow-sorting brought some V beta antibody-stained T-cell populations to nearly 100% purity, V beta1+ cells sequenced for TCRB among them. Study-wide points: CD8+ clonality rose with age in rheumatoid arthritis patients, unlike in healthy controls.

This clone has a handful of counts. The antigen remains unidentified. Sequencing used immunoSEQ multiplex PCR; TCRdb keeps in-frame clones, though not all of them. The table shows 8,000 or so clones, with more than 65% occurring only once. Trimming pared 3 bases from V and 0 bases from J, leaving 16 bases between. The CDR3 loop spans 17 amino acids. Germline V lookup: CDR1 MGHRA, CDR2 YSYEKL. The material sequenced was CD8+ T cells sorted from blood. The chain links TRBV4-1 to TRBJ2-3; D tentatively reads TRBD1 or TRBD2 (5 bases each). The TCR originated in an adult with rheumatoid arthritis. CDR3 region: CASSHRTGRESTDTQYF. CDR3 DNA: TGCGCCAGCAGCCACCGGACGGGACGGGAAAGCACAGATACGCAGTATTTT.